The sample holds a few counts of the clone carrying this TCR beta chain. This sample is part of a study of blood T cell repertoires in COVID-19. About the research overall: Nucleic acid was either cDNA or gDNA, and it came from T cells, B-cell-depleted T cells, or PBMCs.

Per the study methods: Reference gene primer amplification gave nucleated cell count estimates. TCRdb's table, derived via immunoSEQ multiplex PCR, lists solely in-frame clones and lacks some. V and J calls and clone size are given by that table; D and trimming were obtained from the DNA. The sample includes roughly 250,000 clones, about 89% of them seen just once. Trimming at V came to 6 bases and at J to 4 bases, leaving 7 bases not matched to a gene. Germline CDR1 LGHDT, CDR2 YNNKEL (reference sequence). CDR3 length: 14 residues. The chain recombines TRBV3-1 (or the pseudogene TRBV3-2) with TRBJ1-2; 8 bases align to TRBD1. This clonotype was sampled from a man younger than 40 with acute or convalescent COVID-19. Specimen: peripheral blood. In nucleotides, the CDR3 is TGTGCCAGCAGTCGCAGGGGGCAGAGCTATGGCTACACCTTC. This encodes CASSRRGQSYGYTF.